One sample yielded the 13 T cell receptor beta chains listed below, sequenced in a study of shared clonotypes between healthy human individuals. Clones were sequenced by immunoSEQ multiplex PCR, and TCRdb holds only the in-frame ones, with some missing. The sample shows 2 million to 2.5 million clones, 93% of them seen only once. Sequencing input: naive CD4+ T cells from PBMCs. Subset of the sample: CD45RA+ positively selected. Source of these receptors: a man in his late teens or twenties in good health. Some clones in this sample may be carry-over from other donors' samples.

V is TRBV5-1 and J is TRBJ1-4, with TRBD1 as a possible D gene (5 bases). The length of the CDR3 is 12 residues. V was clipped by 5 bases and J by 8 bases, with 10 bases between them. Germline V gene data show CDR1 as SGHRS and CDR2 as YFSETQ. CDR3 region: CASRTDEEKLFF. The CDR3 bases are TGCGCCAGCAGGACAGATGAAGAAAAACTGTTTTTT.

The chain joins TRBV28 to TRBJ2-7, with D perhaps matching TRBD1 (5 bases). The germline CDR1 and CDR2 sequences are MDHEN and SYDVKM. The CDR3 extends over 16 amino acids. The ends were cut back, 2 bases at V and 2 bases at J, with 16 bases in the middle. The CDR3 spells CASSLGRSRVPYEQYF. The CDR3 coding sequence is TGTGCCAGCAGTTTAGGTCGAAGCAGGGTCCCCTACGAGCAGTACTTC.

The chain uses TRBV11-3 and TRBJ2-1; no firm D call. The ends were cut back, 0 bases at V and 9 bases at J, with 6 bases in the middle. This CDR3 comprises 12 residues. Germline lookup yields CDR1 SGHNT and CDR2 YENEEA. The CDR3 DNA sequence: TGTGCCAGCAGCTTAGATCCTTCTGAGCAGTTCTTC. Protein product: CASSLDPSEQFF.

The table lists this clone with a count of one. The rearrangement uses TRBV7-6 and TRBJ2-7; D may be TRBD1 (6 bases). This CDR3 comprises 14 residues. V lost 2 bases and J 3 bases, leaving 11 bases between the germline ends. Looked up from germline, CDR1 is SGHVS and CDR2 is FNYEAQ. The CDR3 loop is CASSLQGSSYEQYF. The CDR3 DNA reads TGTGCCAGCAGCTTACAGGGGTCTAGCTACGAGCAGTACTTC.

The rearrangement joins TRBV28 to TRBJ2-7, with TRBD1 matching over 7 bases. V lost 1 base and J lost 1; bases outside the gene matches: 4. Germline V gene lookup returns CDR1 MDHEN and CDR2 SYDVKM. This CDR3 is 15 amino acids long. CDR3 sequence reads: CASSLSRQGSYEQYF. CDR3 in DNA: TGTGCCAGCAGTTTATCTAGACAGGGATCCTACGAGCAGTACTTC.

The chain is built from TRBV25-1 and TRBJ2-2; 12 bases map to TRBD2. Trimming at V came to 4 bases and at J to 0 bases, leaving 3 bases not matched to a gene. Germline CDR1 and CDR2: MGHDK and SYGVNS. The CDR3 has 17 residues. The chain's CDR3 is CASSGGLAGPNTGELFF. For the CDR3, the DNA is TGTGCCAGCAGTGGTGGACTAGCGGGACCGAACACCGGGGAGCTGTTTTTT.

This sequence joins TRBV2 and TRBJ1-3, with 7 positions matching TRBD1. This CDR3 has 15 residues. With 4 bases clipped from V and 8 bases from J, the junction kept 11 bases outside the gene matches. Germline V gene lookup returns CDR1 SNHLY and CDR2 FYNNEI. CDR3 sequence reads: CASSGGQVRVDTIYF. The DNA of the CDR3 is TGTGCCAGCAGTGGAGGACAGGTCCGGGTGGACACCATATATTTT.

Remarks on this clone: Other DNA sequences in the sample encode the same CDR3. This chain links TRBV5-1 with TRBJ1-5; no clear D. Between the trimmed V and J ends, which lost 0 bases and 0 bases, there was a span of 7 bases. Germline V gene sequence: CDR1 SGHRS, CDR2 YFSETQ. The length of the CDR3 is 15 residues. CDR3 sequence (DNA): TGCGCCAGCAGCTTGGACGGGTATAGCAATCAGCCCCAGCATTTT. Its protein is CASSLDGYSNQPQHF.

The J gene is TRBJ1-2, the V gene TRBV5-8; D possibly corresponds to TRBD1 (5 bases). Germline lookup yields CDR1 SGHTS and CDR2 YDEGEE. Trimming left V 3 bases short and J 1 base short, with 19 bases between. This CDR3 region has 17 residues. The CDR3 DNA reads as TGTGCCAGCAGCTCCGGGTTCGGCGCGGGGGATAACTATGGCTACACCTTC. It codes for CASSSGFGAGDNYGYTF.

The chain has TRBV18 and TRBJ1-2; 7 nucleotides agree with TRBD1. This CDR3 spans 17 amino acids. V trimming: 2 bases; J trimming: 2 bases; junction bases outside the gene matches: 11. Germline-derived CDR1 and CDR2 are KGHSH and LQKENI. The CDR3 DNA follows: TGTGCCAGCTCACCAAGTACCAGGGGGACGAGGAACTATGGCTACACCTTC. It yields the protein CASSPSTRGTRNYGYTF.

The chain is built from TRBV7-3 and TRBJ2-7; TRBD2 aligns across 13 bases. Germline loops: CDR1 SGHTA, CDR2 FQGTGA. V was pared by 5 bases and J by 2 bases, with 6 bases of the junction left unmatched. The CDR3 loop spans 16 amino acids. The CDR3 nucleotides are TGTGCCAGCAGCCGGACAGGGACTAGCGGGACCTACGAGCAGTACTTC. It specifies CASSRTGTSGTYEQYF.

This rearrangement joins TRBV2 to TRBJ2-3; 12 positions agree with TRBD2. With 6 bases clipped from V and 1 base from J, the junction kept 5 bases outside the gene matches. CDR1 and CDR2 (germline): SNHLY, FYNNEI. CDR3 size: 16 residues. CDR3 nucleotide sequence: TGTGCCAGCAGGGCCCGACTAGCGGGAGGCACAGATACGCAGTATTTT. The encoded protein is CASRARLAGGTDTQYF.

Turning to this clone: Other DNA variants within this sample encode the same CDR3. The chain recombines TRBV19 with TRBJ2-7, with 7 bases matching TRBD2. V was pared by 5 bases and J by 1 base, with 8 bases of the junction left unmatched. The CDR3 runs 15 residues. The germline V gene encodes CDR1 LNHDA and CDR2 SQIVND (reference sequence). The CDR3 region is CASSPSGRGSYEQYF. The DNA for the CDR3 is TGTGCCAGTAGTCCCTCGGGGAGGGGATCCTACGAGCAGTACTTC.